This T cell receptor beta chain came from a study of blood T cell repertoires in COVID-19. On the study more broadly: Specimens from acute and convalescent COVID-19 originated in the United States, Italy and Spain. Sources were T cells, B-cell-depleted T cells, or PBMCs; the material itself was cDNA or gDNA.

Per the original data handling: Amplification with reference gene primers provided the estimates of nucleated cell counts. Measured with immunoSEQ multiplex PCR; TCRdb has only the in-frame clones, and not every one. V and J calls and clone size are those listed in that table; D and trimming were worked out from the DNA. Of 85,000 to 130,000 clones listed, around four fifths are singletons. Germline V gene lookup returns CDR1 MDHEN and CDR2 SYDVKM. The germline V and J ends were trimmed by 6 bases and 3 bases, with 27 bases remaining between them. The CDR3 loop spans 18 amino acids. This sequence joins TRBV28 and TRBJ2-7; no firm D call. The TCR comes from a man between 60 and 75 years old with acute or convalescent COVID-19. Specimen: peripheral blood. The DNA for the CDR3 is TGTGCCAGCAGCCCGTATTCGACGGGTACGGGTCTAGGCTACGAGCAGTACTTC. This codes for CASSPYSTGTGLGYEQYF.